Listed below are T cell receptor beta chains from one sample, sequenced in a study of CD8 T cells in ankylosing spondylitis. Each CDR3 protein is one row after TCRdb ran MiXCR on the 5' RACE reads. The sample gives 30,000 to 40,000 distinct CDR3 sequences, about 3% of which show up once; around 2.8% is in the top ten. Material for sequencing was blood, either unsorted or a sorted T cell fraction (not recorded which). The receptors come from a male donor with ankylosing spondylitis or in good health (not recorded which). CDR3s leave out the opening cysteine and the closing phenylalanine or tryptophan.

15 | TRBV9 | ASSSKGGGLGEETQY
11 | TRBV9 | ASSRDRQETQY
9 | TRBV6-1 | ASTQKETQY
13 | TRBV9 | ASSVSGLARQTQY
14 | TRBV9 | ASSVDLAGGTDTQY
11 | TRBV9 | ASSGLAKNIQY
13 | TRBV9 | ASSVGPGRTDTQY
13 | TRBV9 | ASSVGGNYQETQY
16 | TRBV9 | ASSPDRGRVWDTDTQY
13 | TRBV9 | ASSPQTGFTGELF
11 | TRBV9 | ASSVEGLGAHT
15 | TRBV9 | ASSPYQDFSSYNEQF
15 | TRBV9 | ASSVATGRGGTDTQY
12 | TRBV9 | ASSVGPLQETQY
15 | TRBV9 | ASSPRSSGPSYNEQF
11 | TRBV9 | ASSARSTGELF
12 | TRBV9 | ASSVDGVNYGYT
16 | TRBV9 | ASSVGASGGPPYNEQF
12 | TRBV9 | ASSVGGSGNTQY
12 | TRBV9 | ASSVQSSGNTIY
13 | TRBV9 | ASSVSSGGTGELF
16 | TRBV9 | ASSVSPVAGGLGNEQF